The 18 T cell receptor beta chains below all came from one sample that was sequenced in a study of cytomegalovirus exposure and HLA in healthy donors. 13 Jbeta primers and 60 Vbeta primers were used for the PCR. Profiling relied on immunoSEQ multiplex PCR, and the TCRdb table lists in-frame clones only, not all of them. The repertoire holds 150,000 to 250,000 clones, with 79% as singletons. Sample: PBMCs. Every receptor here comes from a girl aged 5-17 years in good health and CMV-seropositive.

The rearrangement uses TRBV20-1 and TRBJ2-5; no clear D. Trimming shortened V by 0 bases and J by 5 bases, and 4 bases separated the two germline ends. CDR1 and CDR2 (germline): DFQATT, SNEGSKA (reference sequence). This CDR3 has 11 amino acids. CDR3: CSARDGETQYF. In DNA form, the CDR3 reads TGCAGTGCTAGAGACGGGGAGACCCAGTACTTC.

The V call is TRBV6-6, the J call TRBJ2-3, with D maybe TRBD1 (5 bases). V was trimmed by 7 bases and J by 2 bases, leaving 16 bases between them. This CDR3 has 15 amino acids. The germline V gene encodes CDR1 MNHNY and CDR2 SVGAGI (reference sequence). CDR3 sequence (DNA): TGTGCCAGCATCCTAGGGGCAGGGCTCACAGATACGCAGTATTTT. This sequence encodes CASILGAGLTDTQYF.

V usage is TRBV7-2 and J usage is TRBJ1-3; possible D gene TRBD1, 6 bases. Trimming left V 5 bases short and J 0 bases short, with 17 bases between. Germline loops: CDR1 SGHTA, CDR2 FQGNSA. This CDR3 has 17 residues. CDR3 DNA sequence: TGTGCCAGCAGCCCCAGGGACACGAGTTTCTCTGGAAACACCATATATTTT. Translation: CASSPRDTSFSGNTIYF.

J is TRBJ2-1 and V is TRBV7-9, with 15 bases identical to TRBD2. The V segment lost 5 bases and the J segment 8 bases; nucleotides outside the gene matches: 7. The CDR3 contains 16 residues. Germline CDR1 reads SEHNR; CDR2 reads FQNEAQ (reference sequence). CDR3 residues: CASSTGLAGGSHEQFF. CDR3 sequence (DNA): TGTGCCAGCAGCACGGGACTAGCGGGGGGTTCGCATGAGCAGTTCTTC.

Note on this clone: In the same sample, other DNA sequences code for this CDR3. The chain uses TRBV20-1 and TRBJ1-1; tentative D call: TRBD1 (5 bases). CDR3 length equals 11 residues. Looked up from germline, CDR1 is DFQATT and CDR2 is SNEGSKA (reference sequence). Trimming removed 6 bases from V and 5 bases from J, with 10 bases in between. The CDR3 DNA follows: TGCAGTGCCCCGGGGGGAACTGAAGCTTTCTTT. It codes for CSAPGGTEAFF.

The chain links TRBV29-1 to TRBJ1-1, with no clear D. The germline V and J ends were trimmed by 6 bases and 3 bases, with 8 bases remaining between them. The CDR3 sequence is 11 residues long. From germline, CDR1 is SQVTM and CDR2 ANQGSEA. The CDR3 loop reads CSVGGDTEAFF. CDR3 in DNA: TGCAGCGTAGGCGGTGACACTGAAGCTTTCTTT.

This clone was counted between two and nine times. The V gene is TRBV30, the J gene TRBJ1-2; TRBD1 matches at 9 bases. The CDR3 runs to 12 residues. CDR1 GTSNPN and CDR2 SVGIG come from the germline V gene (reference sequence). The V gene end was trimmed by 4 bases and the J gene end by 8 bases; junction bases not matched to a gene: 5. The CDR3 reads CAWTRQGGGYTF. As DNA, the CDR3 is TGTGCCTGGACCCGACAGGGGGGGGGCTACACCTTC. The variable domain in full, completed from reference TRBV30 and TRBJ1-2, reads SQTIHQWPATLVQPVGSPLSLECTVEGTSNPNLYWYRQAAGRGLQLLFYSVGIGQISSEVPQNLSASRPQDRQFILSSKKLLLSDSGFYLCAWTRQGGGYTFGSGTRLTVV.

There are a few counts of this clone. The gene calls are TRBV9 and TRBJ1-3, with 7 bases identical to TRBD1. CDR1 and CDR2 from the germline V gene are SGDLS and YYNGEE. With 0 bases clipped from V and 11 bases from J, the junction kept 8 bases outside the gene matches. The CDR3 has 14 residues. The CDR3 here is CASSVGQGERSIYF. The DNA for the CDR3 is TGTGCCAGCAGCGTAGGGCAGGGGGAAAGGTCCATATATTTT.

This clone came up a few times. V gene TRBV27 combines with J gene TRBJ2-1, with D uncertain. V lost 5 bases to trimming and J lost 4 bases, with 18 bases between them. The CDR3 extends over 16 amino acids. Germline V CDR1 and CDR2: MNHEY, SMNVEV (reference sequence). The CDR3 loop reads CASSKDRRLRYNEQFF. The CDR3 DNA reads TGTGCCAGCAGTAAAGACCGTCGACTGAGATACAATGAGCAGTTCTTC.

V gene TRBV30 combines with J gene TRBJ2-6; 9 positions match TRBD2. CDR3 length: 15 residues. CDR1 and CDR2 (germline): GTSNPN, SVGIG (reference sequence). The V segment lost 5 bases and the J segment 5 bases; nucleotides outside the gene matches: 7. The CDR3 is CAWGLAGARANVLTF. The CDR3 DNA reads as TGTGCCTGGGGCTTAGCGGGGGCCAGGGCCAACGTCCTGACTTTC.

The CDR3 region has the DNA TGTGCCAGCAGTTACGAGTTTGGTCTTAATGAAAAACTGTTTTTT. It yields the protein CASSYEFGLNEKLFF. V is TRBV6-5 and J is TRBJ1-4; no firm D call. The CDR3 extends over 15 amino acids. Trimming removed 2 bases from V and 4 bases from J, with 11 bases in between. The germline V gene has CDR1 MNHEY and CDR2 SVGAGI.

V gene TRBV5-5 combines with J gene TRBJ1-2; weak D call: TRBD1 (5 bases). With 2 bases removed from V and 4 bases from J, the gap between germline ends came to 15 bases. This CDR3 is built from 15 residues. Looked up from germline, CDR1 is SGHKS and CDR2 is YYEKEE (reference sequence). The CDR3 DNA follows: TGTGCCAGCAGCTTATCCGACAGCTTCCGCTATGGCTACACCTTC. Protein sequence: CASSLSDSFRYGYTF.

This clone was detected only once. The J gene is TRBJ1-5, the V gene TRBV11-2; possible D gene TRBD1, 6 bases. CDR1 is SGHAT, CDR2 FQNNGV, per germline. Trimming left V 5 bases short and J 2 bases short, with 19 bases between. The CDR3 is made up of 17 amino acids. CDR3 residues: CASSPVGTGQGNQPQHF. As DNA, the CDR3 is TGTGCCAGCAGCCCCGTCGGAACAGGGCAAGGCAATCAGCCCCAGCATTTT.

The chain carries TRBV5-6 and TRBJ2-1; D is undetermined. This CDR3 has 16 amino acids. Germline CDR1 is SGHDT and CDR2 is YYEEEE. The V gene lost 5 bases and the J gene lost 3 bases, with 18 bases spanning the gap. The CDR3 coding sequence is TGTGCCAGCAGTTCTAGTCCAACCCTTAACTACAATGAGCAGTTCTTC. This encodes CASSSSPTLNYNEQFF.

This clone was counted only a few times. V usage is TRBV9 and J usage is TRBJ2-1, with TRBD1 identical over 9 bases. CDR1 is SGDLS and CDR2 is YYNGEE in the germline V gene. The V gene end was trimmed by 3 bases and the J gene end by 6 bases; junction bases not matched to a gene: 10. This CDR3 has 16 residues. The CDR3 DNA reads as TGTGCCAGCAGCGATCACGGCGGACAGGGGAGCAATGAGCAGTTCTTC. Its translation is CASSDHGGQGSNEQFF.

The rearrangement links TRBV5-4 to TRBJ2-4; 10 positions agree with TRBD1. Germline V lookup: CDR1 SGHNT, CDR2 YYREEE (reference sequence). The CDR3 runs 16 residues. The J segment lost 4 bases and the V segment lost 5 bases, leaving 9 bases of the junction unmatched. The CDR3: CASSYGPGQGKNIQYF. CDR3 DNA: TGTGCCAGCAGTTACGGCCCGGGACAGGGGAAAAACATTCAGTACTTC.

The chain has TRBV10-3 and TRBJ2-7, with a tentative D call TRBD2 (5 bases). Germline CDR1 is ENHRY and CDR2 is SYGVKD. This CDR3 is 15 amino acids long. Between the trimmed V and J ends, which lost 2 bases and 0 bases, there was a span of 11 bases. The CDR3 protein is CAISEGGGSSYEQYF. CDR3 nucleotide sequence: TGTGCCATCAGTGAGGGAGGCGGAAGCTCCTACGAGCAGTACTTC.

V gene TRBV18 combines with J gene TRBJ1-1, with TRBD1 identical over 7 bases. The CDR3 is made up of 13 amino acids. V shed 6 bases and J 10 bases; nucleotides not matched to a gene: 11. Per germline, CDR1 KGHSH and CDR2 LQKENI. Here the CDR3 reads CASSLTTGYGAFF. CDR3 DNA sequence: TGTGCCAGCTCCCTTACGACAGGGTATGGAGCTTTCTTT.